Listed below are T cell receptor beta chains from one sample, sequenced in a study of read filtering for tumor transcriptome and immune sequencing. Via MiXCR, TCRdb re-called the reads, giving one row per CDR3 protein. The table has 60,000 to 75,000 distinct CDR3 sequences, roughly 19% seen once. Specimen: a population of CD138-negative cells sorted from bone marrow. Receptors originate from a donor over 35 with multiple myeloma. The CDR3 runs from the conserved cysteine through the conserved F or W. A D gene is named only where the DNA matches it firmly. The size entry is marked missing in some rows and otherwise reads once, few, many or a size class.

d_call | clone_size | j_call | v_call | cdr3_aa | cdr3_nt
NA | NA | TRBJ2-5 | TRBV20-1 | CSARIWGRQETQYF | TGCAGTGCTAGAATCTGGGGGCGGCAAGAGACCCAGTACTTC
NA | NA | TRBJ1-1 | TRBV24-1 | CATSDGMNTEAFF | TGTGCCACCTCGGACGGTATGAACACTGAAGCTTTCTTT
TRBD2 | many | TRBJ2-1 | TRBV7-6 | CASSKSGSEQFF | TGTGCCAGCAGCAAGAGCGGGAGTGAGCAGTTCTTC
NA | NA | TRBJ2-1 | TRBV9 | CASSVRSDNEQFF | TGTGCCAGCAGCGTACGCAGCGACAATGAGCAGTTCTTC
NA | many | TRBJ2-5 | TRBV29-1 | CSVGEETQYF | TGCAGCGTTGGGGAGGAGACCCAGTACTTC
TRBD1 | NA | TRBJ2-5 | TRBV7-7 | CASSVSQGVAQETQYF | TGTGCTAGCAGCGTGTCTCAGGGGGTTGCCCAAGAGACCCAGTACTTC
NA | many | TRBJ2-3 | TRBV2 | CASMGAGFTDTQYF | TGTGCCAGCATGGGGGCGGGGTTCACAGATACGCAGTATTTT
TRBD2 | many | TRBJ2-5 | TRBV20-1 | CSARDIAGGQETQYF | TGCAGTGCTAGGGATATAGCGGGAGGGCAAGAGACCCAGTACTTC
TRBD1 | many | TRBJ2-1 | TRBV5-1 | CASRGTGGSEQFF | TGCGCCAGCAGAGGGACAGGGGGATCTGAGCAGTTCTTC
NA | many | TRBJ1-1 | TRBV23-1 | CASSQSSRAFDTEAFF | TGCGCCAGCAGTCAATCGTCCAGAGCTTTTGACACTGAAGCTTTCTTT
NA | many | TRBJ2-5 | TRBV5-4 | CASSITGQETQYF | TGTGCCAGCAGCATTACAGGTCAAGAGACCCAGTACTTC
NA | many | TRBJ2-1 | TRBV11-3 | CASSLEAVDNEQFF | TGTGCCAGCAGCTTAGAGGCGGTTGACAATGAGCAGTTCTTC
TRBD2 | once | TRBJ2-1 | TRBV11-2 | CASGTSGGGHMPQFF | TGTGCTAGCGGGACTAGCGGGGGGGGCCACATGCCGCAGTTCTTC
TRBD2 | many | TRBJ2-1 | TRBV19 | CASSSSGRVYEQFF | TGTGCCAGTAGCAGTAGCGGGAGGGTGTATGAGCAGTTCTTC
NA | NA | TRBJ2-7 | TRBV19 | CASSTRGPAYEQYF | TGTGCCAGTAGTACTCGGGGTCCCGCTTACGAGCAGTACTTC
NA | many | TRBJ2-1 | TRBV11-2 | CASSLDRGAYNEQFF | TGTGCCAGCAGCTTAGACAGGGGGGCTTACAATGAGCAGTTCTTC
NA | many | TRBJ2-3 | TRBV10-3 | CAISVGTTPHADTQYF | TGTGCCATCAGTGTGGGGACCACCCCACACGCAGATACGCAGTATTTT
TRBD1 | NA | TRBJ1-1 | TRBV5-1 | CASSPGTANTEAFF | TGCGCCAGCAGCCCCGGGACAGCGAACACTGAAGCTTTCTTT
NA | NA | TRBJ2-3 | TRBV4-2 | CASSQDLRGPGTDTQYF | TGTGCCAGCAGCCAAGACTTACGGGGGCCGGGCACGGATACGCAGTATTTT
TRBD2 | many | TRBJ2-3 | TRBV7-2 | CASSLGPSGGGVVDTQYF | TGTGCCAGCAGCTTAGGGCCCAGCGGGGGTGGGGTTGTAGATACGCAGTATTTT
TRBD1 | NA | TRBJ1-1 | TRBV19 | CASSKRQGANTEAFF | TGTGCCAGTAGTAAAAGACAGGGGGCAAACACTGAAGCTTTCTTT
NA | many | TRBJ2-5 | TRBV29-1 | CSVEPPNRQVQETQYF | TGCAGCGTTGAACCCCCCAACAGACAGGTTCAAGAGACCCAGTACTTC
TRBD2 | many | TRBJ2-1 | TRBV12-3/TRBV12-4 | CASRLSGGSYNEQFF | TGTGCCAGCAGGCTTAGCGGGGGGTCCTACAATGAGCAGTTCTTC
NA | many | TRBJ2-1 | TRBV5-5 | CASSQILANEQFF | TGTGCCAGCAGTCAGATTCTAGCCAATGAGCAGTTCTTC
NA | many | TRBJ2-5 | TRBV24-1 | CATSADPGQGPQYF | TGTGCCACCAGTGCCGACCCTGGGCAGGGACCCCAGTACTTC
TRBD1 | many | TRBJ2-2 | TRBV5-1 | CASSAEDRATGELFF | TGCGCCAGCAGCGCCGAGGACAGGGCAACCGGGGAGCTGTTTTTT
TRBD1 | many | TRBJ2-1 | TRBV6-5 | CASSIGYRGYNEQFF | TGTGCCAGCAGTATAGGGTACAGGGGCTACAATGAGCAGTTCTTC
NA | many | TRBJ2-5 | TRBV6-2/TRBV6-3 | CASSYIVKETQYF | TGTGCCAGCAGTTACATCGTCAAGGAGACCCAGTACTTC
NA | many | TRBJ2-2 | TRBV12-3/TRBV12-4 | CASSSLTGLSNTGELFF | TGTGCCAGCAGTTCCTTGACGGGACTTTCGAACACCGGGGAGCTGTTTTTT
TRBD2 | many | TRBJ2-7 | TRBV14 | CASSQVTWRESSYEQYF | TGTGCCAGCAGCCAAGTGACTTGGCGGGAGAGCTCCTACGAGCAGTACTTC
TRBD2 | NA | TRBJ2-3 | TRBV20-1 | CSASSGGSTDSQYF | TGCAGTGCCAGTAGCGGCGGGAGCACAGATTCGCAGTATTTT
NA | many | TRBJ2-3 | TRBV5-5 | CASSQRPGGDTQYF | TGTGCCAGCAGCCAACGGCCCGGCGGTGATACGCAGTATTTT
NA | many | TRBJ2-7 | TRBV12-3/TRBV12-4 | CASSHNLALGEQYF | TGTGCCAGCAGCCATAACCTGGCCTTGGGGGAGCAGTACTTC
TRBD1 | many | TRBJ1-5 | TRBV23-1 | CASSRQGNQPQHF | TGCGCCAGCAGTCGACAGGGGAATCAGCCCCAGCATTTT
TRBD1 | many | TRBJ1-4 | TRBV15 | CATSRGQGNEKLFF | TGTGCCACCAGCAGGGGACAGGGGAATGAAAAACTGTTTTTT
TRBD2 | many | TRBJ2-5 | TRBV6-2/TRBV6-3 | CASSYKRTSGETQYF | TGTGCCAGCAGTTACAAGAGGACTAGCGGGGAGACCCAGTACTTC
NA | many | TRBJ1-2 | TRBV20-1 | CSAILRTDGYTF | TGCAGTGCTATACTCAGGACAGATGGCTACACCTTC
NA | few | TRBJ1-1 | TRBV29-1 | CSVAKAVVNTEAFF | TGCAGCGTTGCAAAAGCGGTGGTGAACACTGAAGCTTTCTTT
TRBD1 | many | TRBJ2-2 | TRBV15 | CATSRPRGRWSGELFF | TGTGCCACCAGCAGACCCAGGGGGCGTTGGTCCGGGGAGCTGTTTTTT
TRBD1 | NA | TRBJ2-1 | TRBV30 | CAWSVGTGGFSNEQFF | TGTGCCTGGAGTGTAGGGACAGGGGGTTTCTCCAACGAGCAGTTCTTC
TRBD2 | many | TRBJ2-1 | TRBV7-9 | CASSPTLFYGRDNNEQFF | TGTGCCAGCAGCCCCACCTTATTTTACGGGAGGGATAACAATGAGCAGTTCTTC
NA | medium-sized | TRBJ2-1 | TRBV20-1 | CSARGIYNEQFF | TGCAGTGCTAGAGGGATCTACAATGAGCAGTTCTTC
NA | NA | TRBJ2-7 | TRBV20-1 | CSANIPSPFVEQYF | TGCAGTGCAAACATTCCCTCCCCCTTTGTAGAGCAGTACTTC
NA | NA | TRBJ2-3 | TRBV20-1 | CSARVNPVAADTQYF | TGCAGTGCTAGAGTTAACCCCGTAGCGGCAGATACGCAGTATTTT
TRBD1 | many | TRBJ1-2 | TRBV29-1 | CSVEQGAQDGYTF | TGCAGCGTTGAACAGGGGGCTCAGGATGGCTACACCTTC
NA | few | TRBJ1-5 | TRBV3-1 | CASSQGGGFNQPQHF | TGTGCCAGCAGCCAGGGAGGAGGGTTCAATCAGCCCCAGCATTTT